This T cell receptor (beta chain) was found in a study of T-cell memory formation after mild COVID-19. Germline V lookup: CDR1 LGHDT, CDR2 YNNKEL (reference sequence). The V gene lost 5 bases and the J gene lost 3 bases, with 8 bases spanning the gap. The CDR3 is made up of 13 amino acids. Via MiXCR, TCRdb re-called the 5' RACE reads, giving one row per CDR3 protein. This repertoire shows roughly 200,000 distinct CDR3 sequences, around a fifth found once; its top ten account for about 23%. This clonotype was seen a handful of times. Sequencing used PBMCs or a T cell subset sorted from them (not recorded which). The receptor comes from an adult woman who had mild COVID-19 (a few samples of this study predate the infection). Cell type and time point are not known. V is TRBV3-1 and J is TRBJ2-1; no clear D gene. CDR3 bases: TGTGCCAGCAGCTACGGCGTCTACAATGAGCAGTTCTTC. As protein: CASSYGVYNEQFF.